Each of the 26 T cell receptor beta chains below was sequenced from the same sample in a study of control samples from healthy donors and cancer patients. Profiling relied on immunoSEQ multiplex PCR, and the TCRdb table lists in-frame clones only, not all of them. The sample has around 100,000 clones, around 88% seen once. Sequenced input: PBMCs. The source of these receptors is a man between 60 and 75 years old with lung cancer.

J is TRBJ2-7 and V is TRBV7-2; 7 bases align to TRBD1. The germline gives CDR1 SGHTA, CDR2 FQGNSA. The V gene end was trimmed by 6 bases and the J gene end by 0 bases; junction bases not matched to a gene: 17. The CDR3 has 18 residues. The CDR3 DNA reads as TGTGCCAGCAGTCACCCAGAGGACAGGCTTCTGAGCTCCTACGAGCAGTACTTC. Encoded protein: CASSHPEDRLLSSYEQYF.

The chain is built from TRBV7-9 and TRBJ2-7, with 9 bases identical to TRBD1. This CDR3 region has 15 residues. Germline CDR1 reads SEHNR; CDR2 reads FQNEAQ (reference sequence). V gave up 3 bases and J gave up 5 bases; unmatched junction bases: 8. CDR3 nucleotides: TGTGCCAGCAGCTTGGGGGACAGGGATGGCCACGAGCAGTACTTC. Translating gives CASSLGDRDGHEQYF.

The chain joins TRBV13 to TRBJ1-1, with a weak D call TRBD1 (6 bases). This CDR3 contains 15 residues. V was shortened by 4 bases and J by 7 bases, with 19 bases between the two germline ends. Per the germline V gene, CDR1 is PRHDT and CDR2 is FYEKMQ (reference sequence). CDR3 loop: CASSSIPGGSGEAFF. The CDR3 DNA follows: TGTGCCAGCAGCTCTATCCCGGGGGGCTCGGGTGAAGCTTTCTTT. The full variable domain, rest sourced from reference TRBV13 and TRBJ1-1, is AAGVIQSPRHLIKEKRETATLKCYPIPRHDTVYWYQQGPGQDPQFLISFYEKMQSDKGSIPDRFSAQQFSDYHSELNMSSLELGDSALYFCASSSIPGGSGEAFFGQGTRLTVV.

This chain joins TRBV7-8 and TRBJ1-4; D call uncertain. The CDR3 consists of 12 residues. V lost 5 bases, J lost 8 bases, and 9 bases lay in between. Germline-derived CDR1 and CDR2 are SGHVS and FQNEAQ. The CDR3 DNA reads TGTGCCAGCAGCACCTTCGGGGAAAAACTGTTTTTT. This encodes CASSTFGEKLFF.

The V call is TRBV7-9, the J call TRBJ2-7; 8 bases match TRBD2. CDR3 size: 14 residues. The V gene's germline CDR1 is SEHNR and CDR2 FQNEAQ (reference sequence). V dropped 4 bases and J dropped 4; count of bases not matched to a gene: 6. The CDR3 coding sequence is TGTGCCAGCAGCTCCGCGGGGGGCATTTACGAGCAGTACTTC. It codes for CASSSAGGIYEQYF.

The rearrangement links TRBV19 to TRBJ1-2; 7 bases are shared with TRBD1. The germline V gene encodes CDR1 LNHDA and CDR2 SQIVND (reference sequence). The CDR3 runs 16 residues. The V segment lost 7 bases and the J segment 6 bases; nucleotides outside the gene matches: 17. The chain's CDR3 is CASNLMGTAEWDGYTF. The DNA for the CDR3 is TGTGCCAGTAATCTCATGGGGACAGCCGAGTGGGATGGCTACACCTTC.

The CDR3 sequence is CASSKTLSGIPEAFF. The CDR3 region has the DNA TGTGCCAGCAGCAAAACCTTGTCGGGGATCCCTGAAGCTTTCTTT. This chain connects TRBV27 to TRBJ1-1, with no clear D. CDR3 length: 15 residues. Germline lookup yields CDR1 MNHEY and CDR2 SMNVEV (reference sequence). Trimming removed 6 bases at V and 6 bases at J, with 20 bases between.

Concerning this clone itself: The same CDR3 arises from other DNA sequences in this sample as well. This chain connects TRBV12-3 or TRBV12-4 to TRBJ2-3; no firm D call. The V end was cut by 2 bases, the J end by 3 bases, with 0 bases between. The CDR3 is 11 amino acids. The CDR3 region is CASSLTDTQYF. The DNA of the CDR3 is TGTGCCAGCAGTTTAACAGATACGCAGTATTTT.

The chain has TRBV6-5 and TRBJ1-5, with unresolved D. Germline loops: CDR1 MNHEY, CDR2 SVGAGI. This CDR3 is 14 amino acids long. V lost 0 bases, J lost 4 bases, and 7 bases lay in between. CDR3 residues: CASSYSAGNQPQHF. CDR3 bases: TGTGCCAGCAGTTACTCGGCGGGAAATCAGCCCCAGCATTTT.

This clone was picked up one time. This chain links TRBV7-5 with TRBJ1-1; TRBD1 was called by the table and not checked on the DNA. TRBV7-5 is listed as a pseudogene. The CDR3 sequence is 14 residues long. In DNA form, the CDR3 reads TGTGCCAGAAGTTCGGACAGGGGGCAAACTGAAGCTTTCTTT. This gives the protein CARSSDRGQTEAFF.

This chain links TRBV10-1 with TRBJ2-7; 7 positions match TRBD1. CDR1 and CDR2 (germline): WNHNN, SYGVQD (reference sequence). This CDR3 contains 13 residues. Trimming took 3 bases from V and 5 from J; bases not matched to a gene: 4. CDR3 bases: TGCGCCAGCAGTGAAACCACAGGGGACGAGCAGTACTTC. It yields the protein CASSETTGDEQYF.

The gene calls are TRBV27 and TRBJ2-3; no clear D. V gave up 7 bases and J gave up 1 base, with 9 bases separating them. Germline CDR1 reads MNHEY; CDR2 reads SMNVEV (reference sequence). CDR3 size: 13 residues. The CDR3 nucleotides are TGTGCCAGCAAATGGGTCGGCACAGATACGCAGTATTTT. As protein: CASKWVGTDTQYF.

The chain uses TRBV5-1 and TRBJ1-1; 7 nucleotides line up with TRBD1. CDR3 length: 14 residues. V was clipped by 0 bases and J by 4 bases; unmatched bases: 3. Germline loops: CDR1 SGHRS, CDR2 YFSETQ. Written as DNA, the CDR3 is TGCGCCAGCAGCTTGGCAGGGGGATTCACTGAAGCTTTCTTT. It translates to CASSLAGGFTEAFF. Supplemented by reference TRBV5-1 and TRBJ1-1, the full variable domain reads KAGVTQTPRYLIKTRGQQVTLSCSPISGHRSVSWYQQTPGQGLQFLFEYFSETQRNKGNFPGRFSGRQFSNSRSEMNVSTLELGDSALYLCASSLAGGFTEAFFGQGTRLTVV.

V gene TRBV25-1 combines with J gene TRBJ2-3; 7 nucleotides match TRBD1. CDR1 MGHDK and CDR2 SYGVNS come from the germline V gene. The CDR3 has 15 amino acids. V shed 6 bases and J 3 bases; nucleotides not matched to a gene: 9. CDR3 DNA: TGTGCCAGCAGCCGGACAGGTCTACGGACAGATACGCAGTATTTT. Translation gives CASSRTGLRTDTQYF.

The chain joins TRBV2 to TRBJ2-1; TRBD2 matches 11 bases. The CDR3 extends over 17 amino acids. Germline V gene sequence: CDR1 SNHLY, CDR2 FYNNEI. V was pared by 6 bases and J by 7 bases, with 14 bases of the junction left unmatched. The CDR3 sequence: CASRGESLAGEGNEQFF. DNA for the CDR3: TGTGCCAGCAGAGGGGAATCACTAGCGGGGGAAGGGAATGAGCAGTTCTTC.

The rearrangement joins TRBV12-3 or TRBV12-4 to TRBJ1-1; D perhaps matches TRBD1 (5 bases). Deletions cut 3 bases from V and 5 bases from J, with 10 bases between. The CDR3 is 13 amino acids. For the CDR3, the DNA is TGTGCCAGCAGTTTGAGGGCAGGGACTGAAGCTTTCTTT. Translating gives CASSLRAGTEAFF.

This sequence joins TRBV27 and TRBJ2-7; no clear D gene. V gave up 4 bases and J gave up 0 bases, with 7 bases separating them. The CDR3 runs to 13 residues. Germline values: CDR1 MNHEY, CDR2 SMNVEV (reference sequence). The CDR3 sequence: CASSSSSSYEQYF. CDR3 in DNA: TGTGCCAGCAGTTCCTCGAGCTCCTACGAGCAGTACTTC.

The gene calls are TRBV7-3 and TRBJ2-2; 11 bases align to TRBD1. The CDR3 is 17 residues long. V lost 8 bases, J lost 2 bases, and 10 bases stayed unmatched. CDR1 is SGHTA, CDR2 FQGTGA, per germline. CDR3 sequence (DNA): TGTGCCAGCGCCAGGGGACAGGGGGGCATAAACACCGGGGAGCTGTTTTTT. It is translated as CASARGQGGINTGELFF.

The CDR3 reads CASSSYSGDRNYGYTF. DNA of the CDR3: TGTGCCAGCAGCTCGTACAGTGGGGATCGGAACTATGGCTACACCTTC. The chain combines TRBV7-9 with TRBJ1-2; D call uncertain. Looked up from germline, CDR1 is SEHNR and CDR2 is FQNEAQ (reference sequence). This CDR3 spans 16 amino acids. V shed 4 bases and J shed 2 bases, with 17 bases lying between them. The variable domain in full, with the rest retrieved from reference TRBV7-9 and TRBJ1-2, is DTGVSQNPRHKITKRGQNVTFRCDPISEHNRLYWYRQTLGQGPEFLTYFQNEAQLEKSRLLSDRFSAERPKGSFSTLEIQRTEQGDSAMYLCASSSYSGDRNYGYTFGSGTRLTVV.

The chain links TRBV5-4 to TRBJ1-1, with D maybe TRBD1 (5 bases). Germline V CDR1 and CDR2: SGHNT, YYREEE (reference sequence). CDR3 length: 13 amino acids. Trimming shortened V by 5 bases and J by 1 base, and 9 bases separated the two germline ends. CDR3 sequence: CASRLDRNTEAFF. For the CDR3, the DNA is TGTGCCAGCAGACTTGACAGGAACACTGAAGCTTTCTTT.

In its sample, this clone was seen a few times. The J gene is TRBJ2-7, the V gene TRBV5-1; D gene uncertain. Trimming pared 0 bases from V and 4 bases from J, leaving 8 bases between. Germline CDR1 and CDR2: SGHRS and YFSETQ. The CDR3 sequence is 13 residues long. The CDR3: CASSLGLEYEQYF. The CDR3 DNA follows: TGCGCCAGCAGCTTGGGGCTTGAGTACGAGCAGTACTTC.

This rearrangement joins TRBV3-1 (or the pseudogene TRBV3-2) to TRBJ1-1, with D possibly being TRBD1 (5 bases). This CDR3 comprises 14 residues. Germline V CDR1 and CDR2: LGHDT, YNNKEL (reference sequence). Trimming cost V 4 bases and J 4 bases, with 13 bases left between them. The CDR3 DNA is TGTGCCAGCAGCCGTTCGGGGGGTAGCACTGAAGCTTTCTTT. Amino acids: CASSRSGGSTEAFF.

The genes are TRBV3-1 (or the pseudogene TRBV3-2) and TRBJ2-1; the D is unclear. The CDR3 sequence is 12 residues long. Germline V gene data show CDR1 as LGHDT and CDR2 as YNNKEL (reference sequence). Trimming took 0 bases from V and 10 from J, leaving 7 bases between them. CDR3 bases: TGTGCCAGCAGCCAAGATATAATCGAGCAGTTCTTC. Residues: CASSQDIIEQFF.

This chain uses TRBV5-1 with TRBJ2-1, with TRBD1 identical over 7 bases. Germline V CDR1 and CDR2: SGHRS, YFSETQ. With V trimmed by 3 bases and J by 0 bases, 3 bases remained unmatched. The CDR3 sequence is 15 residues long. The CDR3 region has the DNA TGCGCCAGCAGCTCGGGACAGAGCTCCTACAATGAGCAGTTCTTC. Protein: CASSSGQSSYNEQFF.

The chain is built from TRBV6-6 and TRBJ2-5, with 7 bases that match TRBD1. J was trimmed by 5 bases and V by 2 bases; bases with no gene match: 8. CDR3 length: 15 residues. Germline V CDR1 and CDR2: MNHNY, SVGAGI (reference sequence). The CDR3 sequence: CASSYETGYRETQYF. Here the CDR3 DNA reads TGTGCCAGCAGTTACGAGACAGGGTATCGGGAGACCCAGTACTTC.

The chain recombines TRBV6-5 with TRBJ2-5; 9 bases line up with TRBD1. J was trimmed by 1 base and V by 6 bases; bases with no gene match: 3. Germline CDR1 and CDR2: MNHEY and SVGAGI. The length of the CDR3 is 14 residues. The CDR3 spells CASRMDRGQETQYF. The CDR3 nucleotides are TGTGCCAGCAGGATGGACAGGGGCCAAGAGACCCAGTACTTC.